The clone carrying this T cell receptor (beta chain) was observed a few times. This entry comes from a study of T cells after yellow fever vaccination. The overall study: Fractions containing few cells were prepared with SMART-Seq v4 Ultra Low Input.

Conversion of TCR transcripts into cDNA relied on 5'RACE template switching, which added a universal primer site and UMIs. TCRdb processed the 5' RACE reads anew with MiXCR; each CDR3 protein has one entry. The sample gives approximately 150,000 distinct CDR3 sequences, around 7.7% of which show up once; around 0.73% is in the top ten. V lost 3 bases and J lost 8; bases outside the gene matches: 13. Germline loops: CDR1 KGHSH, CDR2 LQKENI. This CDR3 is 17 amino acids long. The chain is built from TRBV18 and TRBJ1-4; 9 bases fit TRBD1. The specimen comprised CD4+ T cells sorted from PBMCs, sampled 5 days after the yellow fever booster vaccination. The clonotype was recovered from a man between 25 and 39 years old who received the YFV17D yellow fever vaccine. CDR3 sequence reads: CASSPDRDRAVGEKLFF. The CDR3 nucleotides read TGTGCCAGCTCACCTGACCGGGACAGGGCTGTAGGAGAAAAACTGTTTTTT.